The 7 T cell receptor beta chains below come from one sample, sequenced in a study of blood T cell repertoires in COVID-19. Method: immunoSEQ multiplex PCR; TCRdb's copy keeps in-frame clones and lacks some. The table has 53,000 or so clones, about 87% seen once. Sequences were obtained from peripheral blood. The receptors derive from an elderly man with acute or convalescent COVID-19.

This chain links TRBV10-1 with TRBJ1-3; unclear D gene. The CDR3 is 14 amino acids. With 0 bases removed from V and 14 bases from J, the gap between germline ends came to 17 bases. Germline assignment: CDR1 WNHNN and CDR2 SYGVQD (reference sequence). The CDR3 sequence: CASSESRASGVVYF. The CDR3, as DNA: TGCGCCAGCAGTGAGTCGCGGGCCTCGGGTGTCGTATATTTT.

V gene TRBV3-1 (or the pseudogene TRBV3-2) combines with J gene TRBJ2-5; 8 positions match TRBD1. This CDR3 region has 14 residues. Germline CDR1 reads LGHDT; CDR2 reads YNNKEL (reference sequence). J lost 1 base, V lost 6 bases, and 4 bases had no gene match. The CDR3 spells CASRLQGAQETQYF. The CDR3 coding sequence is TGTGCCAGCAGACTTCAGGGGGCCCAAGAGACCCAGTACTTC.

The DNA for the CDR3 is TGTGCCAGCAGCGGCGGCGGGGGCGTCACAGATACGCAGTATTTT. It translates to CASSGGGGVTDTQYF. This chain connects TRBV3-1 (or the pseudogene TRBV3-2) to TRBJ2-3, with D possibly matching TRBD2 (7 bases). CDR1 is LGHDT, CDR2 YNNKEL, per germline (reference sequence). V shed 5 bases and J shed 2 bases, with 14 bases lying between them. The CDR3 has 15 amino acids.

The CDR3 bases are TGTGCCAGCAGTTTCCCCAATCGCGGGACTAGAACGGATACGCAGTATTTT. It specifies CASSFPNRGTRTDTQYF. The V gene is TRBV28, the J gene TRBJ2-3, with 8 nucleotides matching TRBD2. J lost 6 bases, V lost 3 bases, and 14 bases had no gene match. The CDR3 length is 17 residues. Germline loops: CDR1 MDHEN, CDR2 SYDVKM.

The V call is TRBV6-5, the J call TRBJ2-1; D is ambiguous. There are 14 residues in the CDR3. The germline V gene encodes CDR1 MNHEY and CDR2 SVGAGI. V lost 6 bases and J lost 1, with 10 bases in between. The CDR3 DNA is TGTGCCAGCAGCTCGGTCGGGTCCTACAATGAGCAGTTCTTC. Translating it yields CASSSVGSYNEQFF.

The chain combines TRBV15 with TRBJ2-7, with D perhaps TRBD2 (5 bases). V was pared by 0 bases and J by 0 bases, with 12 bases between. Looked up from germline, CDR1 is LNHNV and CDR2 is YYDKDF (reference sequence). CDR3 size: 16 residues. The CDR3 DNA is TGTGCCACCAGCAGAGATCATGGCGGGCTCTCCTACGAGCAGTACTTC. Its translation: CATSRDHGGLSYEQYF.

This chain joins TRBV7-9 and TRBJ2-5, with D uncertain. V was cut by 5 bases and J by 1 base, with 8 bases left in between. Germline CDR1 SEHNR, CDR2 FQNEAQ (reference sequence). This CDR3 has 13 residues. CDR3 protein: CASSRGGQETQYF. CDR3 DNA sequence: TGTGCCAGCAGCCGAGGTGGCCAAGAGACCCAGTACTTC.